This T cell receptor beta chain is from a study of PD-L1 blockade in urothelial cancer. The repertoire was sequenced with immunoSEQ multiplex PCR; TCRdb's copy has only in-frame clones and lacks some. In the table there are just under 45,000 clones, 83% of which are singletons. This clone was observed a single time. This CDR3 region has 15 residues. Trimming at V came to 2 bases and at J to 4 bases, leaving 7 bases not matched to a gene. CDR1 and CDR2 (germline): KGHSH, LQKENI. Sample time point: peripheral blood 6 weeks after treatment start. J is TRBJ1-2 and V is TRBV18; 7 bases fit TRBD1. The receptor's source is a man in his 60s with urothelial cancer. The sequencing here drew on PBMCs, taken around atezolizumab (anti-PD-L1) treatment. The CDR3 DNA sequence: TGTGCCAGCTCACCAGAAACAGGGGACGGCTATGGCTACACCTTC. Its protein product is CASSPETGDGYGYTF.